This record concerns one T cell receptor beta chain sequence. These data originate in a study of cytomegalovirus exposure and HLA in healthy donors. The PCR made use of 60 Vbeta and 13 Jbeta primers. This table comes from immunoSEQ multiplex PCR, and its TCRdb copy is limited to in-frame clones, with some not included. The sample gives 100,000 or so clones, 75% to 85% of which show up once; around 3.8% is in the top ten. The germline gives CDR1 KGHSH, CDR2 LQKENI. V trimming: 3 bases; J trimming: 2 bases; junction bases outside the gene matches: 2. The CDR3 consists of 15 residues. The sequence was obtained from a woman in her fifties or sixties in good health and CMV-seropositive. This sequence joins TRBV18 and TRBJ2-1; 9 positions match TRBD2. The sequenced sample was PBMCs. The CDR3 here is CASSPSGSPYNEQFF. The CDR3 DNA reads TGTGCCAGCTCACCTAGCGGGAGTCCCTACAATGAGCAGTTCTTC.